These 30 T cell receptor beta chains came from one sample sequenced in a study of tumor and adjacent non-tumor tissue in lung cancer. TCRbeta libraries were built with three rounds of nested PCR, modified from ARM-PCR. TCRdb reanalysed the multiplex PCR reads using MiXCR and keeps one entry per CDR3 protein. Of about 200,000 distinct CDR3 sequences in the sample, over 55% are singletons; the top ten hold almost 25%. The template was RNA from unsorted bulk tissue. Material for sequencing was lung tumor tissue. The source is a man aged 60 to 75 with non-small cell lung cancer.

The J gene is TRBJ2-3, the V gene TRBV6-5, with D unresolved. Deletions cut 4 bases from V and 4 bases from J, with 12 bases between. Germline CDR1 reads MNHEY; CDR2 reads SVGAGI. This CDR3 is built from 14 residues. For the CDR3, the DNA is TGTGCCAGCAGTTTTCGGACGATGGCAGATACGCAGTATTTT. Its translation: CASSFRTMADTQYF.

V and J are TRBV20-1 and TRBJ1-5, with a weak D call TRBD1 (6 bases). This CDR3 is built from 17 residues. Trimming left V 4 bases short and J 6 bases short, with 25 bases between. CDR1 and CDR2 (germline): DFQATT, SNEGSKA (reference sequence). The DNA of the CDR3 is TGCAGTGCTAACATCGCAGGGGTAAATGTTGGCAGTCAGCCCCAGCATTTT. This translates into CSANIAGVNVGSQPQHF.

The sample holds a few counts of this clonotype. The chain has TRBV25-1 and TRBJ2-3, with 7 bases that match TRBD2. Germline V CDR1 and CDR2: MGHDK, SYGVNS. The CDR3 covers 14 residues. The V segment lost 3 bases and the J segment 4 bases; nucleotides outside the gene matches: 4. As DNA, the CDR3 is TGTGCCAGCAGTGACGGACTAGGCGCAGATACGCAGTATTTT. This codes for CASSDGLGADTQYF.

Notes on this clonotype: A much larger clone differs by one base, so this may be a read error. The chain links TRBV12-3 or TRBV12-4 to TRBJ1-4, with TRBD1 matching over 8 bases. The CDR3 has 16 residues. The DNA of the CDR3 is TGTGTCAGCAGTTCCACCCGGACAGGGACGCCTGAAAAACTGTTTTTT. Translation: CVSSSTRTGTPEKLFF.

V and J are TRBV5-4 and TRBJ2-6; D ambiguous. Trimming took 3 bases from V and 3 from J, leaving 10 bases between them. CDR3 size: 15 residues. CDR1 and CDR2 from the germline V gene are SGHNT and YYREEE (reference sequence). CDR3 DNA: TGTGCCAGCAGCTATCTGGTTAGTGGGGCCAACGTCCTGACTTTC. It is translated as CASSYLVSGANVLTF. The full variable domain, with the rest looked up from reference TRBV5-4 and TRBJ2-6, is ETGVTQSPTHLIKTRGQQVTLRCSSQSGHNTVSWYQQALGQGPQFIFQYYREEENGRGNFPPRFSGLQFPNYSSELNVNALELDDSALYLCASSYLVSGANVLTFGAGSRLTVL.

As to this clonotype: A much more abundant neighbour one base away suggests this may be a read error. The chain's CDR3 is CSARTTSGRTHEQYF. CDR3 in DNA: TGCAGTGCTAGAACAACTAGCGGGAGAACCCACGAGCAGTACTTC. The chain combines TRBV20-1 with TRBJ2-7; TRBD2 agrees at 11 bases. In germline, CDR1 is DFQATT, CDR2 SNEGSKA (reference sequence). The CDR3 has 15 residues. The V and J ends lost 2 bases and 5 bases, in that order; junction bases with no gene match: 8.

The chain employs TRBV4-3 and TRBJ2-1; D not certain. V gave up 7 bases and J gave up 11 bases, with 18 bases separating them. CDR1 and CDR2 from the germline V gene are LGHNA and YSLEER. The CDR3 runs 13 residues. Here the CDR3 DNA reads TGCGCCAGCATCCCTGGGCCTGGCATCAAGCAGTTCTTC. This encodes CASIPGPGIKQFF.

The chain combines TRBV12-3 or TRBV12-4 with TRBJ2-5; D gene ambiguous. The CDR3 has 14 residues. Trimming took off 9 bases at V and 5 bases at J, with 19 bases between the two ends. The CDR3 here is CASSPSIGRETQYF. CDR3 sequence (DNA): TGTGCCAGTAGTCCATCGATAGGGCGTGAGACCCAGTACTTC.

The V and J genes are TRBV6-5 and TRBJ2-5; TRBD2 is a possible D gene (6 bases). The CDR3 consists of 15 residues. V gave up 2 bases and J gave up 5 bases, with 15 bases separating them. Per germline, CDR1 MNHEY and CDR2 SVGAGI. The CDR3 coding sequence is TGTGCCAGCAGTTACCTGTCGGGAGCGGGCGAGACCCAGTACTTC. Amino acids: CASSYLSGAGETQYF.

Turning to this clonotype: This may stem from a read error, because a much larger clone lies one nucleotide away. The gene calls are TRBV6-1 and TRBJ1-6; D possibly corresponds to TRBD1 (6 bases). This CDR3 spans 13 amino acids. Germline V lookup: CDR1 MNHNS, CDR2 SASEGT. In DNA form, the CDR3 reads TGTGCCTGCAGTGAAGGGGGGAATTCACCCCTCCACTTT. Translating gives CACSEGGNSPLHF.

The chain couples TRBV20-1 to TRBJ1-5, with TRBD1 as a possible D gene (5 bases). The germline gives CDR1 DFQATT, CDR2 SNEGSKA (reference sequence). This CDR3 is built from 16 residues. This chain's CDR3 is CNVREKKGTNNQPQHF. The DNA for the CDR3 is TGCAATGTTAGAGAGAAGAAAGGGACGAATAATCAGCCCCAGCATTTT.

This clonotype turned up a few times. This chain links TRBV20-1 with TRBJ2-1, with a possible D match to TRBD1 (6 bases). The V end was cut by 8 bases, the J end by 5 bases, with 13 bases between. The CDR3 has 12 residues. Per germline, CDR1 DFQATT and CDR2 SNEGSKA (reference sequence). The CDR3 region is CSIRTANNEQFF. DNA of the CDR3: TGCAGTATACGGACAGCAAACAATGAGCAGTTCTTC.

Comments on this clonotype: The junction differs from germline at one of its ends, possibly a read error. The chain joins TRBV11-2 to TRBJ2-7; a weak D match, TRBD2 (6 bases). The CDR3 is 12 residues long. Germline V CDR1 and CDR2: SGHAT, FQNNGV. CDR3 in amino acids: CASSPMGGEQHF. CDR3 coding DNA: TGTGCCAGTAGCCCGATGGGGGGTGAGCAGCACTTC.

On this clonotype itself: A read error may explain this, as a much larger clone is one base away. The chain is built from TRBV5-6 and TRBJ2-3, with D possibly matching TRBD2 (6 bases). In germline, CDR1 is SGHDT, CDR2 YYEEEE. Trimming removed 5 bases at V and 5 bases at J, with 9 bases between. The CDR3 has 12 amino acids. CDR3 loop: CASRMEGDTQYF. CDR3 in DNA: TGTGCCAGCAGGATGGAGGGAGATACGCAGTATTTT.

As to this clonotype: An end of the junction does not agree with germline; a read error may underlie this. The J gene is TRBJ2-6, the V gene TRBV11-2; D is possibly TRBD1 (5 bases). Germline CDR1 reads SGHAT; CDR2 reads FQNNGV. The CDR3 has 14 residues. The CDR3 DNA is TGTGCCAGAAGTCCTATCTCTGGGGCCAACGTGCTGACATTC. It translates to CARSPISGANVLTF.

In regard to this clonotype: Compared with germline, one end of the junction differs, possibly owing to a read error. The CDR3 loop is CTSSYQGIQQETQYF. The CDR3 DNA is TGTACCAGCAGTTACCAGGGGATACAACAAGAGACCCAGTACTTC. The genes are TRBV6-5 and TRBJ2-5; D is possibly TRBD1 (6 bases). The CDR3 totals 15 residues. The germline gives CDR1 MNHEY, CDR2 SVGAGI.

In the case of this clonotype: One end of the junction fails to match germline, which may point to a read error. This chain joins TRBV20-1 and TRBJ1-2; 7 nucleotides match TRBD1. Germline V CDR1 and CDR2: DFQATT, SNEGSKA (reference sequence). This CDR3 is built from 12 residues. The CDR3 loop is CRPKGANFGYTF. DNA of the CDR3: TGCAGGCCAAAGGGGGCTAACTTTGGCTACACCTTC.

The table lists this clonotype with a few counts. This sequence joins TRBV7-2 and TRBJ1-1; D is undetermined. V was clipped by 5 bases and J by 1 base, with 17 bases between them. From germline, CDR1 is SGHTA and CDR2 FQGNSA. The CDR3 consists of 16 residues. This chain's CDR3 is CASSPLAGGPNTEAFF. CDR3 coding DNA: TGTGCCAGCAGCCCTCTTGCAGGCGGACCGAACACTGAAGCTTTCTTT.

This clonotype was seen once. One base away lies a much larger clone, so this may be a sequencing read error. The chain links TRBV20-1 to TRBJ2-1; no firm D call. The CDR3 has 14 residues. The V end was cut by 6 bases, the J end by 7 bases, with 19 bases between. Germline V gene sequence: CDR1 DFQATT, CDR2 SNEGSKA (reference sequence). The CDR3 region is CSALSVTSWNEQFF. The CDR3 bases are TGCAGTGCGCTAAGCGTGACTTCCTGGAATGAGCAGTTCTTC.

Concerning this clonotype: It may be a read error: a sequence one base away is much more abundant. This chain links TRBV20-1 with TRBJ2-2; D tentatively fits TRBD1 or TRBD2 (6 bases each). The CDR3 consists of 15 residues. Germline loops: CDR1 DFQATT, CDR2 SNEGSKA (reference sequence). Written as DNA, the CDR3 is TGCAGTGCTAGAGATCCAGGGGCGCAAGCCGGGGGGCTGTTTTTT. It is translated as CSARDPGAQAGGLFF.

In regard to this clonotype: This may be a read error, as it is one base from a much larger clone. The chain recombines TRBV20-1 with TRBJ1-1, with TRBD1 identical over 9 bases. The length of the CDR3 is 13 residues. Germline-derived CDR1 and CDR2 are DFQATT and SNEGSKA (reference sequence). After removal of 6 bases from V and 7 bases from J, the junction contained 9 bases not matched to a gene. Here the CDR3 DNA reads TGCAGTGCCTACAGGGGGCCGGGCATTGAAGCTTTCTTT. The encoded protein is CSAYRGPGIEAFF.

A remark on this clonotype: This CDR3 is missing its conserved last phenylalanine or tryptophan, likely due to a read error. This chain links TRBV11-2 with TRBJ2-1, with D perhaps assigned TRBD1 or TRBD2 (6 bases each). The CDR3 has 18 residues. Per germline, CDR1 SGHAT and CDR2 FQNNGV. In nucleotides, the CDR3 is TGTGCCAGCAGCTCCCGAGGTTTGGGGGGCCGTGCCTACAATGACCAGTTCCTC. It translates to CASSSRGLGGRAYNDQFL.

Remarks on this clonotype: A junction boundary mismatches the germline segment, possibly from a read error. This sequence joins TRBV11-2 and TRBJ2-1, with 7 bases identical to TRBD2. The CDR3 is 15 amino acids. Germline V lookup: CDR1 SGHAT, CDR2 FQNNGV. The chain's CDR3 is CTSSLGAGDGNEQFF. The CDR3 region has the DNA TGTACCAGCAGCTTAGGGGCGGGGGACGGTAATGAGCAGTTCTTC.

A word on this clonotype: Likely a read error: the CDR3 ends without its conserved phenylalanine or tryptophan. The chain is built from TRBV5-6 and TRBJ2-1, with a possible D match to TRBD1 (6 bases). Germline lookup yields CDR1 SGHDT and CDR2 YYEEEE. The V gene lost 6 bases and the J gene lost 7 bases, with 23 bases spanning the gap. The CDR3 loop spans 16 amino acids. The CDR3 DNA is TGTGCCAGCATCCCCTGGGGGCGCCTACGGCGTAATGAGCAGTTCTTA. Amino acid sequence: CASIPWGRLRRNEQFL.

Notes on this clonotype: Here the CDR3 omits its conserved ending phenylalanine or tryptophan, so a read error is the likely source. The rearrangement joins TRBV20-1 to TRBJ1-2, with a possible D match to TRBD1 (6 bases). V was shortened by 5 bases and J by 4 bases, with 14 bases between the two germline ends. The CDR3 length is 13 residues. CDR1 and CDR2 (germline): DFQATT, SNEGSKA (reference sequence). The CDR3 nucleotides are TGCAGTGCTTTGACAGGAGGTCTCTATGGCTACACCATC. The encoded protein is CSALTGGLYGYTI.

This CDR3 is CSARETSSVADEQFF. In nucleotides, the CDR3 is TGCAGTGCTAGAGAAACTAGCAGTGTAGCCGATGAGCAGTTCTTC. The chain recombines TRBV20-1 with TRBJ2-1; D perhaps matches TRBD2 (6 bases). This CDR3 has 15 amino acids. Trimming removed 0 bases at V and 8 bases at J, with 17 bases between. Germline CDR1 is DFQATT and CDR2 is SNEGSKA (reference sequence).

About this clonotype itself: Mismatch with germline at one junction end may stem from a read error. This chain uses TRBV11-3 with TRBJ2-1, with 10 nucleotides matching TRBD2. The CDR3 totals 16 residues. Germline lookup yields CDR1 SGHNT and CDR2 YENEEA. This CDR3 reads CASSPTPGLAWNVQFF. The CDR3 nucleotides read TGTGCTAGCAGCCCAACCCCGGGACTAGCGTGGAATGTGCAGTTCTTC.

This clonotype was seen only a few times. The V and J genes are TRBV4-2 and TRBJ1-5, with a weak D call TRBD1 (5 bases). The V and J ends lost 0 bases and 3 bases respectively, with 12 bases between them. The germline CDR1 and CDR2 sequences are LGHNA and YNFKEQ. The CDR3 spans 16 residues. CDR3 in amino acids: CASSQDLGPLNQPQHF. CDR3 bases: TGTGCCAGCAGCCAAGATCTGGGACCCCTCAATCAGCCCCAGCATTTT.

Turning to this clonotype: A much larger clone is a single base away; this may be a read error. The DNA of the CDR3 is TGTGCCAGCAGGCAAGTGGGTCCCCAGGAGACCCAGTACTTC. Amino acids: CASRQVGPQETQYF. The chain is built from TRBV4-2 and TRBJ2-5; no definite D call. This CDR3 contains 14 residues. Germline CDR1 and CDR2: LGHNA and YNFKEQ.

As regards this clonotype: Compared with germline, one end of the junction differs, possibly owing to a read error. The chain recombines TRBV6-4 with TRBJ2-2, with D uncertain. This CDR3 has 14 residues. CDR1 is MRHNA, CDR2 SNTAGT, per germline. Here the CDR3 reads CVSRSDGNTGELFF. Written as DNA, the CDR3 is TGTGTCAGCAGAAGCGACGGGAACACCGGGGAGCTGTTTTTT.